This TCR beta chain emerged from a study of response to subunit inactivated influenza vaccine. The study, taken as a whole, reports: It was the authors' suggestion that each seasonal influenza vaccination recruits few new T cells.

TCRdb recomputed calls from the RT-PCR reads with MiXCR, one row per CDR3 protein. The sample comprises around 180,000 distinct CDR3 sequences, around 8.8% of which are singletons, and roughly a tenth rests with the top ten. Notes on this clonotype: Its antigen remains unknown.

V lost 7 bases and J lost 2, with 25 bases in between. The CDR3 runs to 18 residues. CDR1 and CDR2 (germline): MNHNY, SVGAGI (reference sequence). The material was non-naive T cells sorted from PBMCs, obtained on the day of vaccination. The sequence came from a man aged 45 to 65 who received an inactivated influenza vaccine. The genes are TRBV6-6 and TRBJ2-3; weak D call: TRBD1 (8 bases). CDR3 sequence: CASIPPRSGTGNTDTQYF. Written as DNA, the CDR3 is TGTGCCAGCATTCCCCCCAGGAGCGGGACAGGAAACACAGATACGCAGTATTTT.